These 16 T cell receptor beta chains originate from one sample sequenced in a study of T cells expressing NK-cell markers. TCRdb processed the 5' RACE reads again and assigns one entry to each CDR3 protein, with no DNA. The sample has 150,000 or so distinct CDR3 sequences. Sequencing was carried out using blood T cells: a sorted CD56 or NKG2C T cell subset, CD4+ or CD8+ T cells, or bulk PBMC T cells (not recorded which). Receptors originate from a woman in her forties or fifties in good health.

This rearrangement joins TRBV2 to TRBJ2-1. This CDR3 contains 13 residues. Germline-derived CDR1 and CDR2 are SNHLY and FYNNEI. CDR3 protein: CASSEVSYNEQFF.

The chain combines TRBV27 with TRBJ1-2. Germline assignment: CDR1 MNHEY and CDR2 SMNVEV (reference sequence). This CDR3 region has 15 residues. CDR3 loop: CASSFGVDLIYGYTF.

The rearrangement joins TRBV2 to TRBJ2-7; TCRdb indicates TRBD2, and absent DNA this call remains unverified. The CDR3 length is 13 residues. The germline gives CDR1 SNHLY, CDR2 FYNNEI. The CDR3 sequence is CASDEGFSYEQYF.

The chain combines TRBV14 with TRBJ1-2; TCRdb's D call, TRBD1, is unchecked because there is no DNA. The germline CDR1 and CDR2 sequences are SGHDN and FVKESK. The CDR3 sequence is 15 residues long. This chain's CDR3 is CASSPGQVGFYGYTF.

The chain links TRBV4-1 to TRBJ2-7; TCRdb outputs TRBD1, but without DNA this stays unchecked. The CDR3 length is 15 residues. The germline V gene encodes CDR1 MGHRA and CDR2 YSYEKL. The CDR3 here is CASSHQDRGAYEQYF.

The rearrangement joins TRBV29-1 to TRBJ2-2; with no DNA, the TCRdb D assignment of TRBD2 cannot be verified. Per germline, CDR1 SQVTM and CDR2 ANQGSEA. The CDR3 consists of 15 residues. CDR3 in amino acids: CSVDLGASNTGELFF.

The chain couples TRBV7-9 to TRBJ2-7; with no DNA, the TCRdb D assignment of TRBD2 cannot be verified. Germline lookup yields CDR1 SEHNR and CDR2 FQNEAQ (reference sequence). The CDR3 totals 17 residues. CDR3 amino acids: CASSARLAGAPMGEQYF.

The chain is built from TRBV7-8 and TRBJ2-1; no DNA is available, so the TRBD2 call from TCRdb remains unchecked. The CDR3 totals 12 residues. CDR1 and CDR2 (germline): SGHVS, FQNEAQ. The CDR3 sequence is CASSRLDNEQFF.

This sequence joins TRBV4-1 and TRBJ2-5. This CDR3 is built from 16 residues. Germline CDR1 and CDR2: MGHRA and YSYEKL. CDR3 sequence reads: CASSPFVGISQETQYF.

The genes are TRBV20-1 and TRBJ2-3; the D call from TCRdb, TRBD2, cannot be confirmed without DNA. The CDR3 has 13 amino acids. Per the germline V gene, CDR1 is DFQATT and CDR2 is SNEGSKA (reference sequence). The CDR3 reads CRAASGRTDTQYF.

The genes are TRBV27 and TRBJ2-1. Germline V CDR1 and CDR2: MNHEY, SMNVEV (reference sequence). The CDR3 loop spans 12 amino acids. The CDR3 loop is CASSFWLGEQFF.

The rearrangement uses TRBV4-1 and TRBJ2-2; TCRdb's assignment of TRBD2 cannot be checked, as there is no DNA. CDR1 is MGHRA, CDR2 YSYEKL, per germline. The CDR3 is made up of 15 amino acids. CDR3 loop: CASSQGATSFGELFF.

CDR3: CASSTQWGSYNEQFF. The chain uses TRBV27 and TRBJ2-1; TCRdb's assignment of TRBD1 cannot be checked, as there is no DNA. Germline values: CDR1 MNHEY, CDR2 SMNVEV (reference sequence). This CDR3 is built from 15 residues.

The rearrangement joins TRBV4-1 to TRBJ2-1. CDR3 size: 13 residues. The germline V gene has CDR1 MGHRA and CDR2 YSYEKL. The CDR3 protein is CASSQAHIPEQFF.

The CDR3 region is CASSPNRIEQFF. The chain is built from TRBV6-5 and TRBJ2-1. This CDR3 region has 12 residues. CDR1 and CDR2 (germline): MNHEY, SVGAGI.

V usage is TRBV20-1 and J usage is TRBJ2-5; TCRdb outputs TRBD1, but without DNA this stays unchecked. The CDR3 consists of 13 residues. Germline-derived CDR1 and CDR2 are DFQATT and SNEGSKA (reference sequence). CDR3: CSAKPGGGETQYF.